This T cell receptor beta chain appears in the sequencing data of a study of T cells expressing NK-cell markers. About the study: HCMV seropositivity marked most of the eight sequenced donors; one was seronegative.

Concerning this clonotype itself: Its specificity is not known.

The CDR3 runs to 16 residues. Germline V CDR1 and CDR2: ENHRY, SYGVKD. Study-wide results and limits: Among CD8+ T cells from five or six donors, dominant NKG2C+ clonotypes accounted for about 1.0-7.5%.

TCRdb re-called the 5' RACE reads; every CDR3 protein appears as one record, without DNA. The sample's table shows about 260,000 distinct CDR3 sequences. The specimen was blood T cells: a sorted CD56 or NKG2C T cell subset, CD4+ or CD8+ T cells, or bulk PBMC T cells (not recorded which). The TCR sequence derives from a man between 18 and 29 years old in good health. V usage is TRBV10-3 and J usage is TRBJ2-5; TCRdb reports TRBD2, a call that lacks DNA to check it against. The CDR3 reads CAISEAAMTTEETQYF.